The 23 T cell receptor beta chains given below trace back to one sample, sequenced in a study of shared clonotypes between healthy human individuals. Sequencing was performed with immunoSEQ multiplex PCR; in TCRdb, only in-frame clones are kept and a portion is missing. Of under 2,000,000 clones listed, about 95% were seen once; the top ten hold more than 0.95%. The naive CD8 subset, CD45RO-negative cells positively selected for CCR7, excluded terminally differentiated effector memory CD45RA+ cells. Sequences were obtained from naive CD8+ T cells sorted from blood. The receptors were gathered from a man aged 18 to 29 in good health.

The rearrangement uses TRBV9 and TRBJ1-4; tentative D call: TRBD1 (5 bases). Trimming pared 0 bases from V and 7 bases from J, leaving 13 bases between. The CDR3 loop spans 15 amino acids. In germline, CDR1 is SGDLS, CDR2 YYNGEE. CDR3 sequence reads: CASSVDGGEGEKLFF. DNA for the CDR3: TGTGCCAGCAGCGTAGACGGAGGGGAGGGTGAAAAACTGTTTTTT.

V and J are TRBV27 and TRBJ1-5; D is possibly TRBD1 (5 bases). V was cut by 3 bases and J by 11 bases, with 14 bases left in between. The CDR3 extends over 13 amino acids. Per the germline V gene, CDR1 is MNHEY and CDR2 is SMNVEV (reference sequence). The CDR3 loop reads CASSLDRGGTQHF. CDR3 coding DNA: TGTGCCAGCAGTTTGGATAGGGGAGGGACCCAGCATTTT.

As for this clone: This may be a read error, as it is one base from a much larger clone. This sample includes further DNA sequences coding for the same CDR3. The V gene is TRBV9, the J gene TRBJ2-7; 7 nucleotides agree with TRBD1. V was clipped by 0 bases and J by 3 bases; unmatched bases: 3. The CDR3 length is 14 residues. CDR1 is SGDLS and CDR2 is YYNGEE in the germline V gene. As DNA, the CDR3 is TGTGCCAGCAGCGTAGGGGCAGGGGGCTACGAGCAGTACTTC. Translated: CASSVGAGGYEQYF.

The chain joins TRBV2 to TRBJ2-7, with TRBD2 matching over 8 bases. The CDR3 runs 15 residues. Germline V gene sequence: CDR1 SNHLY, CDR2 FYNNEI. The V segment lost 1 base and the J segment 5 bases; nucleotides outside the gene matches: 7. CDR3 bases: TGTGCCAGCAGTGAAGATGGCGGGAGGCAAGACGAGCAGTACTTC. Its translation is CASSEDGGRQDEQYF.

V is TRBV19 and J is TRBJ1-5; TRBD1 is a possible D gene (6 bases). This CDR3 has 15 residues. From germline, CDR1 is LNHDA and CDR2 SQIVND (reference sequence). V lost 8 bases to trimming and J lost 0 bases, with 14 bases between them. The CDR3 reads CASASTGYSNQPQHF. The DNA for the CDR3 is TGTGCCAGTGCGTCGACAGGATATAGCAATCAGCCCCAGCATTTT. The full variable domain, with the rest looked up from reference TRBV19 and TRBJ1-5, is DGGITQSPKYLFRKEGQNVTLSCEQNLNHDAMYWYRQDPGQGLRLIYYSQIVNDFQKGDIAEGYSVSREKKESFPLTVTSAQKNPTAFYLCASASTGYSNQPQHFGDGTRLSIL.

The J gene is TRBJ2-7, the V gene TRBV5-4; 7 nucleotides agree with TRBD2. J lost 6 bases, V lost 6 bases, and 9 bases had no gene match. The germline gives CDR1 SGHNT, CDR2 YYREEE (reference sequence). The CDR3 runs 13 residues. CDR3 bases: TGTGCCAGCAACCAAGGAGTAGCGGGCGAGCAGTACTTC. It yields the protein CASNQGVAGEQYF.

The DNA of the CDR3 is TGCGCCAGCAGCCTTCGAGGGTCCTACGAGCAGTACTTC. Protein product: CASSLRGSYEQYF. The V and J genes are TRBV4-1 and TRBJ2-7, with D perhaps TRBD2 (5 bases). The CDR3 sequence is 13 residues long. The V end was cut by 4 bases, the J end by 1 base, with 8 bases between. The germline V gene encodes CDR1 MGHRA and CDR2 YSYEKL.

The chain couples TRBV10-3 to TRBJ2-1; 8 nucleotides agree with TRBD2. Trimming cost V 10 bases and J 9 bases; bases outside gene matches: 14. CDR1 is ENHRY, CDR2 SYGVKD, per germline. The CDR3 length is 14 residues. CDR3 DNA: TGTGCCACCCTCGAACCAGCGGGAGTAGGTGAGCAGTTCTTC. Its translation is CATLEPAGVGEQFF.

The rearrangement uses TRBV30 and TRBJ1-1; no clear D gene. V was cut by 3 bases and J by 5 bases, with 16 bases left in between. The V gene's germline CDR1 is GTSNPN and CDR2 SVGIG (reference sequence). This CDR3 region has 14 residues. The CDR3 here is CAWSLGPGITEAFF. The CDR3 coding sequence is TGTGCCTGGAGCCTCGGACCGGGTATAACTGAAGCTTTCTTT. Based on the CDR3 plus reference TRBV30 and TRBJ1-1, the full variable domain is SQTIHQWPATLVQPVGSPLSLECTVEGTSNPNLYWYRQAAGRGLQLLFYSVGIGQISSEVPQNLSASRPQDRQFILSSKKLLLSDSGFYLCAWSLGPGITEAFFGQGTRLTVV.

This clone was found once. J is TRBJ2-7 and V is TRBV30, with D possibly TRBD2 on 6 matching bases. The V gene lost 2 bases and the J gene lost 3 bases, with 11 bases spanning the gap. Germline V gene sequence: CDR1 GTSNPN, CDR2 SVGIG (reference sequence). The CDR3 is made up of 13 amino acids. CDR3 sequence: CAWSYGGYYEQYF. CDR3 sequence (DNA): TGTGCCTGGAGTTATGGGGGGTACTACGAGCAGTACTTC.

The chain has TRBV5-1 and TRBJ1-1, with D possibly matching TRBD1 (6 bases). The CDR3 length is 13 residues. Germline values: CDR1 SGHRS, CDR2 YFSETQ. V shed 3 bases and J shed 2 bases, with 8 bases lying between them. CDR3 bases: TGCGCCAGCAGCTGGACAGTAAACACTGAAGCTTTCTTT. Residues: CASSWTVNTEAFF.

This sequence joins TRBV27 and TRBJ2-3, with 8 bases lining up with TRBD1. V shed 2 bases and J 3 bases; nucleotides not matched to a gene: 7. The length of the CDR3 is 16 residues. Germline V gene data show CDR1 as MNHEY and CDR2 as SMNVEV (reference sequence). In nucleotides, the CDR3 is TGTGCCAGCAGTTTAAGATCCGGACAGGGTACAGATACGCAGTATTTT. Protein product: CASSLRSGQGTDTQYF.

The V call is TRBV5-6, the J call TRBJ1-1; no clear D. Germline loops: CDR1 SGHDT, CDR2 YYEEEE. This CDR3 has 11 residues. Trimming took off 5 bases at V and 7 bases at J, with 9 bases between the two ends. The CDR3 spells CASSSTVEAFF. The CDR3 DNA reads TGTGCCAGCAGTTCAACAGTTGAAGCTTTCTTT.

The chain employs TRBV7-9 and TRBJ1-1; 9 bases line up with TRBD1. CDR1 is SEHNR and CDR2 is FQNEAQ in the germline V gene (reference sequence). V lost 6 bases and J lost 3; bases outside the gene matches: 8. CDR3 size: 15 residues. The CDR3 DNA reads TGTGCCAGCAGTCCAACAGGGGGCGAGGACACTGAAGCTTTCTTT. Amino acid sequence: CASSPTGGEDTEAFF.

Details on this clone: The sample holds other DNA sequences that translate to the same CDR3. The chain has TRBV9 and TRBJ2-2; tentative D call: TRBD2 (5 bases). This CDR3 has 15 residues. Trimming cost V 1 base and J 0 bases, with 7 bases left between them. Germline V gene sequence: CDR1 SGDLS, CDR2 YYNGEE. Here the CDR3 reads CASSVSGANTGELFF. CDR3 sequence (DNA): TGTGCCAGCAGCGTAAGCGGAGCGAACACCGGGGAGCTGTTTTTT. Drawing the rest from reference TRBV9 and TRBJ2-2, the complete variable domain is DSGVTQTPKHLITATGQRVTLRCSPRSGDLSVYWYQQSLDQGLQFLIQYYNGEERAKGNILERFSAQQFPDLHSELNLSSLELGDSALYFCASSVSGANTGELFFGEGSRLTVL.

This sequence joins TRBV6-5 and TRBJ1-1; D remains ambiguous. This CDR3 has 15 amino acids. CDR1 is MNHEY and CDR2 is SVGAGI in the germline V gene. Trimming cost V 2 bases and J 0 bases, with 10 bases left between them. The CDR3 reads CASSYVGVMNTEAFF. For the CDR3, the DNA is TGTGCCAGCAGTTACGTTGGGGTGATGAACACTGAAGCTTTCTTT.

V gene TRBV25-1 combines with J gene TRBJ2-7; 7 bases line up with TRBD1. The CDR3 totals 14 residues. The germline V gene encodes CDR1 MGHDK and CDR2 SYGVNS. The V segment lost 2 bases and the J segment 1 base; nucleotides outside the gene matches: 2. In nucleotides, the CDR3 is TGTGCCAGCAGTGAAACAGGGGAATCCTACGAGCAGTACTTC. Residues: CASSETGESYEQYF.

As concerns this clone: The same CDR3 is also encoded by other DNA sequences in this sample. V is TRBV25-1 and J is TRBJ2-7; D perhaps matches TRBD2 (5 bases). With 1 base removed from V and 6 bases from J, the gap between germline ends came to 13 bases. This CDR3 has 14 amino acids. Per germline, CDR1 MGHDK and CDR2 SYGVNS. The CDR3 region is CASSESGGSSEQYF. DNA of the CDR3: TGTGCCAGCAGTGAATCGGGCGGGTCTTCCGAGCAGTACTTC.

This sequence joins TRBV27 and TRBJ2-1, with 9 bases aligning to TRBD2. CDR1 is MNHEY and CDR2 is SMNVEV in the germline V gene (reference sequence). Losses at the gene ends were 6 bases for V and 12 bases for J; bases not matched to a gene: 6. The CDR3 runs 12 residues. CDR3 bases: TGTGCCAGCAGCCCTAGCGGGACGGGGCAGTTCTTC. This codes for CASSPSGTGQFF.

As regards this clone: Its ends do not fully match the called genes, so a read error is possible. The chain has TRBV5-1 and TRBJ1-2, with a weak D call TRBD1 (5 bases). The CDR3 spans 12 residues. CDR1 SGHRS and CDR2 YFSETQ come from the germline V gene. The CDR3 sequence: CASSGTDYVYTF. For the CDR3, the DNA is TGCGCCAGCAGCGGGACGGACTATGTCTACACCTTC.

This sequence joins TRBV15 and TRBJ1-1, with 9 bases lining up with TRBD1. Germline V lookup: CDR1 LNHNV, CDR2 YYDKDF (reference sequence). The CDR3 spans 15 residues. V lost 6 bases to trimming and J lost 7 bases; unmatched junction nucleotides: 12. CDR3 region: CATRNPGTGRVEAFF. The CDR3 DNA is TGTGCCACCAGAAACCCCGGGACAGGGAGGGTTGAAGCTTTCTTT.

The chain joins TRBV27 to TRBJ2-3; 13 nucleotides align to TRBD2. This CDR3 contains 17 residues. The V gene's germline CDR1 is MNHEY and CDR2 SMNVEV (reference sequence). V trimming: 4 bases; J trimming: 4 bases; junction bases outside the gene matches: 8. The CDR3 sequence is CASSSPWTSGSADTQYF. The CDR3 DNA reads TGTGCCAGCAGTTCCCCTTGGACTAGCGGGAGTGCAGATACGCAGTATTTT.

DNA of the CDR3: TGTGCCAGCAGCCCCTCGACAGGGACGAACACCGGGGAGCTGTTTTTT. Its translation: CASSPSTGTNTGELFF. The V gene is TRBV13, the J gene TRBJ2-2, with TRBD1 matching 7 bases. The germline gives CDR1 PRHDT, CDR2 FYEKMQ (reference sequence). After removal of 5 bases from V and 0 bases from J, the junction contained 6 bases not matched to a gene. The CDR3 spans 16 residues. The full variable domain, its missing parts supplied by reference TRBV13 and TRBJ2-2, is AAGVIQSPRHLIKEKRETATLKCYPIPRHDTVYWYQQGPGQDPQFLISFYEKMQSDKGSIPDRFSAQQFSDYHSELNMSSLELGDSALYFCASSPSTGTNTGELFFGEGSRLTVL.